The 22 T cell receptor beta chains given below trace back to one sample, sequenced in a study of molecular identifiers for immune sequencing clone quantification. A single record per CDR3 protein comes from TCRdb applying MiXCR to the PCR reads. The data show more than 550,000 distinct CDR3 sequences, with around 25% seen just once and 0.78% held by the top ten. Sequences were obtained from naive CD8+ T cells from blood, with Jurkat cell RNA spiked in. This sample's subset: FACS-sorted CD8+CD4-CCR7+CD45RA+ naive T cells. The receptors shown here come from a human donor in good health. Some libraries in this study had Jurkat cell RNA spiked in.

This clonotype was observed a handful of times. This chain connects TRBV1 to TRBJ1-1; TRBD1 is the table's D call and was not checked against the DNA. TRBV1 represents a pseudogene. This CDR3 region has 19 residues. CDR3 DNA sequence: TGCACCAGCAGCCAAGATCCCCGGGACAGGGGGCGATGGCACACTGAAGCTTTCTTT. Translated: CTSSQDPRDRGRWHTEAFF.

This clonotype was counted ten times or more. The V gene is TRBV29-1, the J gene TRBJ2-1; 13 bases agree with TRBD2. V gave up 2 bases and J gave up 4 bases; unmatched junction bases: 2. The CDR3 has 15 residues. From germline, CDR1 is SQVTM and CDR2 ANQGSEA. The CDR3 bases are TGCAGCGTTGAAACGACTAGCGGGGGGTACAATGAGCAGTTCTTC. This codes for CSVETTSGGYNEQFF.

Comments on this clonotype: Relative to the germline gene, one junction end is altered; a read error may explain this. The CDR3 DNA reads as TGCAGTGCTAGAGATCATGCGCGGGAGACGGGCACCGGGGAGCTGATTTTT. Translation: CSARDHARETGTGELIF. The chain recombines TRBV20-1 with TRBJ2-2; 7 bases align to TRBD2. Germline values: CDR1 DFQATT, CDR2 SNEGSKA (reference sequence). CDR3 length equals 17 residues.

The chain carries TRBV3-1 and TRBJ2-1; 7 bases fit TRBD1. CDR3 length equals 16 residues. V lost 2 bases, J lost 2 bases, and 6 bases stayed unmatched. The germline gives CDR1 LGHDT, CDR2 YNNKEL (reference sequence). The CDR3 DNA reads TGTGCCAGCAGCCAATTTCGGGACAGACCCTACAATGAGCAGTTCTTC. Its protein is CASSQFRDRPYNEQFF.

This clonotype was recorded many times. The rearrangement joins TRBV7-7 to TRBJ2-5; 10 bases line up with TRBD1. The CDR3 is made up of 15 amino acids. The V gene end was trimmed by 4 bases and the J gene end by 0 bases; junction bases not matched to a gene: 2. The germline V gene has CDR1 SSHAT and CDR2 FNYEAQ (reference sequence). The CDR3 DNA is TGTGCCAGCAGCTCCGGGACAGGGGACCAAGAGACCCAGTACTTC. Protein: CASSSGTGDQETQYF.

On this clonotype: Since a much larger clone is just one base distant, this may be a read error. The chain is built from TRBV5-6 and TRBJ2-7; 7 bases match TRBD2. CDR1 and CDR2 (germline): SGHDT, YYEEEE. With V trimmed by 4 bases and J by 2 bases, 12 bases remained unmatched. CDR3 size: 16 residues. The CDR3 nucleotides read TGTGCCAGCAGCCCGCGGGAGCAGCGCATCCCCTACGAGCAGTACTTC. Residues: CASSPREQRIPYEQYF.

This clonotype was counted at least ten times. The chain has TRBV11-2 and TRBJ2-3, with a tentative D call TRBD1 (5 bases). Germline assignment: CDR1 SGHAT and CDR2 FQNNGV. V gave up 4 bases and J gave up 0 bases, with 11 bases separating them. The CDR3 has 15 amino acids. The CDR3 is CASSSMGPSTDTQYF. DNA of the CDR3: TGTGCCAGCAGCTCCATGGGGCCGAGCACAGATACGCAGTATTTT.

As for this clonotype: A single base separates this from a much larger clone, so it may be a read error. This chain uses TRBV6-2 or TRBV6-3 with TRBJ1-1; 8 positions match TRBD1. Germline CDR1 and CDR2: MNHEY and SVGEGT. This CDR3 is 15 amino acids long. J gave up 6 bases and V 0 bases, and 6 bases lay outside the gene matches. Here the CDR3 reads CASSYSTGVHAEAFF. In DNA form, the CDR3 reads TGTGCCAGCAGTTACTCGACAGGGGTTCACGCTGAAGCTTTCTTT.

About this clonotype itself: A read error is possible here, since a much larger clone lies one base away. The chain joins TRBV9 to TRBJ2-3, with no clear D. Matching the DNA end better, TRBJ1-5 makes the J call doubtful. This CDR3 has 14 amino acids. The germline gives CDR1 SGDLS, CDR2 YYNGEE. The chain's CDR3 is CASSVGPSTDTQHF. CDR3 DNA: TGTGCCAGCAGCGTAGGTCCAAGCACAGATACGCAGCATTTT.

This clonotype was seen a few times. The rearrangement uses TRBV20-1 and TRBJ2-1; 10 bases line up with TRBD2. The CDR3 contains 15 residues. Looked up from germline, CDR1 is DFQATT and CDR2 is SNEGSKA (reference sequence). Trimming at V came to 2 bases and at J to 6 bases, leaving 7 bases not matched to a gene. The CDR3: CSARSILAGANEQFF. The CDR3 DNA is TGCAGTGCTAGATCCATCCTAGCGGGAGCCAATGAGCAGTTCTTC.

With respect to this clonotype: A much larger clone differs by one base, so this may be a read error. This chain connects TRBV6-5 to TRBJ2-2; tentatively, D is TRBD2 (5 bases). This CDR3 has 15 amino acids. CDR1 is MNHEY and CDR2 is SVGAGI in the germline V gene. V was shortened by 2 bases and J by 5 bases, with 12 bases between the two germline ends. The CDR3 loop is CASSYAAGGTGELFF. CDR3 bases: TGTGCCAGCAGTTACGCGGCAGGCGGGACCGGGGAGCTGTTTTTT.

The J gene is TRBJ2-1, the V gene TRBV4-3; 8 positions match TRBD2. CDR3 size: 17 residues. The germline V gene encodes CDR1 LGHNA and CDR2 YSLEER. V shed 4 bases and J 12 bases; nucleotides not matched to a gene: 20. The CDR3: CASSPQRSGGLVYGQFF. CDR3 coding DNA: TGCGCCAGCAGCCCACAAAGGAGCGGGGGCCTGGTTTACGGGCAGTTCTTC.

Note on this clonotype: This may be a read error, as it is one base from a much larger clone. The CDR3: CSVLGTGSYEQYF. The CDR3 DNA reads as TGCAGCGTTTTAGGAACAGGGTCCTACGAGCAGTACTTC. J is TRBJ2-7 and V is TRBV29-1; TRBD1 is a possible D gene (6 bases). This CDR3 contains 13 residues. Trimming removed 5 bases from V and 1 base from J, with 12 bases in between. The germline V gene has CDR1 SQVTM and CDR2 ANQGSEA.

On this clonotype: This sequence may be a read error, since a much larger clone differs from it by one base. V usage is TRBV7-2 and J usage is TRBJ2-3; D gene unclear. Per the germline V gene, CDR1 is SGHTA and CDR2 is FQGNSA. The CDR3 contains 15 residues. Here the CDR3 DNA reads TGTGGCAGCAGCCCCTCGCGGTGGCCCACAGATACGCAGTATTTT. Protein sequence: CGSSPSRWPTDTQYF.

DNA of the CDR3: TGTGCCAGCTCACCACCTTTTGGACAGGGCGAAGAGACCCAGTACTTC. Protein: CASSPPFGQGEETQYF. The chain recombines TRBV18 with TRBJ2-5, with TRBD1 identical over 8 bases. This CDR3 region has 16 residues. CDR1 is KGHSH, CDR2 LQKENI, per germline. Trimming cost V 0 bases and J 3 bases; bases outside gene matches: 6.

Concerning this clonotype: A much larger clonotype is one base distant, so this may be a read error. The chain uses TRBV4-3 and TRBJ2-7; D not resolved. Germline V gives CDR1 LGHNA, CDR2 YSLEER. The CDR3 sequence is 13 residues long. As DNA, the CDR3 is TGCGACAGCAGCCAAGATACCGAAGGCGAGCAGTACTTC. Protein: CDSSQDTEGEQYF.

The chain recombines TRBV6-1 with TRBJ2-7; 11 positions match TRBD1. CDR3 length equals 14 residues. V was clipped by 0 bases and J by 12 bases; unmatched bases: 7. CDR1 and CDR2 (germline): MNHNS, SASEGT. The DNA of the CDR3 is TGTGCCAGCAGTGAAGCGCTGGGACAGGGGGTCGTGTACTTC. Amino acid sequence: CASSEALGQGVVYF.

A few counts support this clonotype. The CDR3 protein is CASSTGLAASYEQYF. The CDR3 bases are TGTGCCAGCAGCACCGGACTAGCGGCCTCCTACGAGCAGTACTTC. The V gene is TRBV7-9, the J gene TRBJ2-7, with 10 bases lining up with TRBD2. V dropped 5 bases and J dropped 0; count of bases not matched to a gene: 4. The CDR3 runs 15 residues. Germline V gene sequence: CDR1 SEHNR, CDR2 FQNEAQ (reference sequence).

Regarding this clonotype: Given a much more abundant clone one base away, this may be a read error. The gene calls are TRBV7-6 and TRBJ2-5; 13 bases fit TRBD2. Trimming cost V 5 bases and J 9 bases; bases outside gene matches: 15. Per the germline V gene, CDR1 is SGHVS and CDR2 is FNYEAQ. CDR3 length: 17 residues. CDR3 amino acids: CASSLKLGLAGVEPQYF. The DNA for the CDR3 is TGTGCCAGCAGCCTGAAACTCGGACTAGCGGGAGTGGAGCCCCAGTACTTC.

On this clonotype itself: It may be a read error: a sequence one base away is much more abundant. This chain uses TRBV9 with TRBJ1-1, with D unresolved. The CDR3 loop spans 14 amino acids. The V end lost 4 bases, the J end lost 5 bases, and 15 bases lay between the germline ends. Germline V gene data show CDR1 as SGDLS and CDR2 as YYNGEE. This chain's CDR3 is CASSPRHGPTEAFF. The DNA of the CDR3 is TGTGCCAGCAGCCCGAGGCATGGTCCTACTGAAGCTTTCTTT. Combining the CDR3 with reference TRBV9 and TRBJ1-1 gives the whole variable domain DSGVTQTPKHLITATGQRVTLRCSPRSGDLSVYWYQQSLDQGLQFLIQYYNGEERAKGNILERFSAQQFPDLHSELNLSSLELGDSALYFCASSPRHGPTEAFFGQGTRLTVV.

The V gene is TRBV20-1, the J gene TRBJ1-3, with a weak D call TRBD1 (6 bases). Germline V gene lookup returns CDR1 DFQATT and CDR2 SNEGSKA (reference sequence). Trimming took off 6 bases at V and 0 bases at J, with 21 bases between the two ends. This CDR3 is 17 amino acids long. The CDR3 loop reads CSAPLWAGGDSGNTIYF. The CDR3 nucleotides are TGCAGTGCCCCCCTCTGGGCGGGGGGCGACTCTGGAAACACCATATATTTT.

This clonotype was observed at least ten times. This chain uses TRBV6-6 with TRBJ2-7, with D tentatively TRBD1 or TRBD2 (5 bases each). Trimming took 5 bases from V and 4 from J, leaving 15 bases between them. The CDR3 runs to 14 residues. Per germline, CDR1 MNHNY and CDR2 SVGAGI (reference sequence). CDR3 region: CASSEGYGLYEQYF. The DNA of the CDR3 is TGTGCCAGCAGTGAGGGGTACGGCCTATACGAGCAGTACTTC.